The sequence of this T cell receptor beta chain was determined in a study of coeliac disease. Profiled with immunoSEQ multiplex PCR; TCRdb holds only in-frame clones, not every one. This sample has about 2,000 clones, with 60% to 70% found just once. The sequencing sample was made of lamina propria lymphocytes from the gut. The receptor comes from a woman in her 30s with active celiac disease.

The CDR3 coding sequence is TGTGCCAGCAGTTTATATCCAGGGCTGAACACTGAAGCTTTCTTT. Translation: CASSLYPGLNTEAFF. The gene calls are TRBV27 and TRBJ1-1; a weak D match, TRBD1 (5 bases). This CDR3 has 15 amino acids. Trimming pared 1 base from V and 0 bases from J, leaving 9 bases between. Germline CDR1 is MNHEY and CDR2 is SMNVEV (reference sequence).